This TCR beta chain was sequenced for a study of blood T cell repertoires in COVID-19. Only in-frame clones appear in the TCRdb table, and some are missing; sequencing was by immunoSEQ multiplex PCR. The sample has about 530,000 clones, approximately 91% seen once; the top ten hold roughly 7.4%. This CDR3 region has 14 residues. CDR1 is WSHSY, CDR2 SAAADI, per germline. V lost 4 bases, J lost 7 bases, and 7 bases stayed unmatched. This clone was seen a handful of times. Specimen: peripheral blood. This receptor was identified in a woman aged 45-59 years with COVID-19, enrolled during active disease. The V gene is TRBV10-2, the J gene TRBJ1-2, with 9 bases aligning to TRBD1. CDR3 bases: TGCGCCAGCAGTGGCGGGACAGGGCCTGGTGGCTACACCTTC. This encodes CASSGGTGPGGYTF.